This T cell receptor (beta chain) was profiled in a study of glioma-infiltrating T cells after dendritic cell vaccination. A word on this clone: Different DNA sequences within this sample yield the same CDR3.

Specified time point: after dendritic cell vaccination, including at tumor progression/relapse. All glioblastoma patients lacked an isocitrate dehydrogenase mutation. The primer mix had 60 V beta and 13 J beta primers. Using immunoSEQ multiplex PCR, the repertoire was profiled, and TCRdb retains in-frame clones only, with some absent. The sample records about 58,000 clones, about 84% being singletons. This CDR3 contains 14 residues. Germline V CDR1 and CDR2: MNHEY, SVGAGI. Trimming pared 4 bases from V and 7 bases from J, leaving 11 bases between. Source: blood, taken after dendritic cell vaccination. The rearrangement joins TRBV6-5 to TRBJ1-6; D perhaps matches TRBD1 (5 bases). The sequence came from a human donor with glioblastoma. The CDR3 region is CASSSRDSNSPLHF. As DNA, the CDR3 is TGTGCCAGCAGTTCCCGGGACTCCAATTCACCCCTCCACTTT.